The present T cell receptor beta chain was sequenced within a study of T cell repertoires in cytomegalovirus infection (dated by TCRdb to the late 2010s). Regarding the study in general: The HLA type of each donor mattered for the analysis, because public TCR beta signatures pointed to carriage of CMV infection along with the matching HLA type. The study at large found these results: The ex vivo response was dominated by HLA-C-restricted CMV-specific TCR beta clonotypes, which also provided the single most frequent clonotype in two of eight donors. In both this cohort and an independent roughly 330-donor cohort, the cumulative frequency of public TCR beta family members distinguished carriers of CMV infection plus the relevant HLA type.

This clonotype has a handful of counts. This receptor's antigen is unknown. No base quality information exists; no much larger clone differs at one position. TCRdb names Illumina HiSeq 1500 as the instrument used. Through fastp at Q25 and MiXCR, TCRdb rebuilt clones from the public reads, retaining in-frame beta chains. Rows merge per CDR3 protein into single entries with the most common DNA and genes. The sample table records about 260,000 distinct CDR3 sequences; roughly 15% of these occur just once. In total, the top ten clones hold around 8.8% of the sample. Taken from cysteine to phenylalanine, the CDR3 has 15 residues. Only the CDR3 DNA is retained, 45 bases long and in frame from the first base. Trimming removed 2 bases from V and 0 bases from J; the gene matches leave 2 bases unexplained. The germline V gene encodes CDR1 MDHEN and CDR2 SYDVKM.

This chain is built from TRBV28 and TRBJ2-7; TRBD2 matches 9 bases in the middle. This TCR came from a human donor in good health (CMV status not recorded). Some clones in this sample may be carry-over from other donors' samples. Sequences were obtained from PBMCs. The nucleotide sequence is TGTGCCAGCAGTTTACAGCGGGAGGCCTCCTACGAGCAGTACTTC. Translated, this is CASSLQREASYEQYF.